Listed below are T cell receptor beta chains from one sample, sequenced in a study of blood T cell repertoires in COVID-19. Clones were read by immunoSEQ multiplex PCR, and TCRdb kept only the in-frame ones, dropping some. The table lists about 26,000 clones, around nine tenths of them singletons. The specimen was peripheral blood. The receptors come from a man between 65 and 85 years old with acute or convalescent COVID-19. Each CDR3 is given with its conserved first and last residue. The order of the fields is D gene, V gene, clone size, J gene, CDR3 DNA, CDR3 protein. D genes are given only for firm matches. Size tells how often a clone was seen (once, few, many) or the class of an expanded clone, and some rows leave it out.

D gene: NA
V gene: TRBV2
clone size: NA
J gene: TRBJ1-1
CDR3 DNA: TGTGCCAGCACCGGATTGACAGGAGGGAACACTGAAGCTTTCTTT
CDR3 protein: CASTGLTGGNTEAFF

D gene: TRBD2
V gene: TRBV2
clone size: NA
J gene: TRBJ2-1
CDR3 DNA: TGTGCCAGCAGTGACCAAGTCATGGTAGCGGGAGAAAGCTATGAGCAGTTCTTC
CDR3 protein: CASSDQVMVAGESYEQFF

D gene: TRBD2
V gene: TRBV9
clone size: medium-sized
J gene: TRBJ2-5
CDR3 DNA: TGCGCCCGCCGCGGCGGGGGGGGGCCCCAAGAGACCCAGTACTTC
CDR3 protein: CARRGGGGPQETQYF

D gene: NA
V gene: TRBV27
clone size: NA
J gene: TRBJ2-5
CDR3 DNA: TGTGCCAGCAGTTCATTGGTAGGAGCGGCCCAGAAGAAAGAGACCCAGTACTTC
CDR3 protein: CASSSLVGAAQKKETQYF

D gene: NA
V gene: TRBV7-9
clone size: NA
J gene: TRBJ1-1
CDR3 DNA: TGTGCCAGCACCCGTGCGTTTCAAGACACTGAAGCTTTCTTT
CDR3 protein: CASTRAFQDTEAFF

D gene: NA
V gene: TRBV7-9
clone size: NA
J gene: TRBJ1-3
CDR3 DNA: TGTGCCAGCAGCTCCCAGGGGCTCGGAAACACCATATATTTT
CDR3 protein: CASSSQGLGNTIYF

D gene: NA
V gene: TRBV19
clone size: NA
J gene: TRBJ1-3
CDR3 DNA: TGTGCCAGTAGTGATCGGTCATCTCCCCTTAGCTCTGGAAACACCATATATTTT
CDR3 protein: CASSDRSSPLSSGNTIYF

D gene: NA
V gene: TRBV28
clone size: NA
J gene: TRBJ1-1
CDR3 DNA: TGTGCCAGCAGTTTGAGGGGGACGAACACTGAAGCTTTCTTT
CDR3 protein: CASSLRGTNTEAFF

D gene: TRBD1
V gene: TRBV6-6
clone size: NA
J gene: TRBJ1-5
CDR3 DNA: TGTGCCAGCAGTTCTCCAGGGGGCAACCAGCCCCAGCATTTT
CDR3 protein: CASSSPGGNQPQHF

D gene: NA
V gene: TRBV11-2
clone size: NA
J gene: TRBJ2-2
CDR3 DNA: TGTGCCAGCACGGTCCTAGCGCAAAATGGGGAGCTGTTTTTT
CDR3 protein: CASTVLAQNGELFF

D gene: TRBD1
V gene: TRBV7-3
clone size: NA
J gene: TRBJ1-1
CDR3 DNA: TGTGCCAGCAGCCCATCCGGGACAGCCCTGAACACTGAAGCTTTCTTT
CDR3 protein: CASSPSGTALNTEAFF

D gene: NA
V gene: TRBV29-1
clone size: NA
J gene: TRBJ2-4
CDR3 DNA: TGCAGCGTTGAATCGGTCATAGCCAAAAACATTCAGTACTTC
CDR3 protein: CSVESVIAKNIQYF

D gene: TRBD2
V gene: TRBV4-1
clone size: NA
J gene: TRBJ2-6
CDR3 DNA: TGCGCCAGCAGCCGAATAGCGGGGTCAAACTCTGGGGCCAACGTCCTGACTTTC
CDR3 protein: CASSRIAGSNSGANVLTF

D gene: TRBD1
V gene: TRBV29-1
clone size: NA
J gene: TRBJ1-4
CDR3 DNA: TGCAGCGTGCTGGGACAGGGAGGGGAAAAACTGTTTTTT
CDR3 protein: CSVLGQGGEKLFF

D gene: TRBD2
V gene: TRBV7-2
clone size: once
J gene: TRBJ2-5
CDR3 DNA: TGTGCCAGCAACCGCTTGGGGGGAGCGGGGGAGACCCAGTACTTC
CDR3 protein: CASNRLGGAGETQYF

D gene: TRBD2
V gene: TRBV18
clone size: NA
J gene: TRBJ2-7
CDR3 DNA: TGTGCCAGCTCACCCCCCAGCGGGAGTGTCTACGAGCAGTACTTC
CDR3 protein: CASSPPSGSVYEQYF

D gene: NA
V gene: TRBV7-3
clone size: NA
J gene: TRBJ2-2
CDR3 DNA: TGTGCCAGCAGCCCAGGCAGGGGCCTGAACACCGGGGAGCTGTTTTTT
CDR3 protein: CASSPGRGLNTGELFF

D gene: TRBD2
V gene: TRBV9
clone size: NA
J gene: TRBJ2-5
CDR3 DNA: TGTGCCAGCAGCATAGGACTAGCGGGAGTAGGAGAGACCCAGTACTTC
CDR3 protein: CASSIGLAGVGETQYF

D gene: NA
V gene: TRBV19
clone size: NA
J gene: TRBJ1-2
CDR3 DNA: TGTGCCAGTAGTAACGGGGTCAATGGCTACACCTTC
CDR3 protein: CASSNGVNGYTF

D gene: TRBD1
V gene: TRBV4-3
clone size: few
J gene: TRBJ1-6
CDR3 DNA: TGCGCCAGCAGCCAAGGGGGACAGGGGATAGGGAATTCACCCCTCCACTTT
CDR3 protein: CASSQGGQGIGNSPLHF

D gene: TRBD1
V gene: TRBV19
clone size: NA
J gene: TRBJ1-1
CDR3 DNA: TGTGCCAGTACCCTGGACAGGGGAGACACTGAAGCTTTCTTT
CDR3 protein: CASTLDRGDTEAFF

D gene: NA
V gene: TRBV5-1
clone size: NA
J gene: TRBJ1-4
CDR3 DNA: TGCGCCAGCAGCTTGAATGGGGGGTCTGATGAAAAACTGTTTTTT
CDR3 protein: CASSLNGGSDEKLFF

D gene: TRBD1
V gene: TRBV27
clone size: NA
J gene: TRBJ2-7
CDR3 DNA: TGTGCCAGCAGTTCCGGACAGGGGGGTTCCTACGAGCAGTACTTC
CDR3 protein: CASSSGQGGSYEQYF

D gene: TRBD2
V gene: TRBV7-3
clone size: few
J gene: TRBJ2-1
CDR3 DNA: TGTGCCAGCAGCCCTGGGACTAGTTTGTCAAATGAGCAGTTCTTC
CDR3 protein: CASSPGTSLSNEQFF

D gene: TRBD1
V gene: TRBV6-5
clone size: NA
J gene: TRBJ2-7
CDR3 DNA: TGTGCCAGCAGTAACCGGGACAGCTACGAGCAGTACTTC
CDR3 protein: CASSNRDSYEQYF

D gene: TRBD1
V gene: TRBV9
clone size: once
J gene: TRBJ2-1
CDR3 DNA: TGTGCCAGCGCCGGTGGGACAGGGAACAATGAGCAGTTCTTC
CDR3 protein: CASAGGTGNNEQFF

D gene: NA
V gene: TRBV7-2
clone size: few
J gene: TRBJ2-1
CDR3 DNA: TGTGCCAGCAGCTCAGGTGGGTCGTACAATGAGCAGTTCTTC
CDR3 protein: CASSSGGSYNEQFF

D gene: NA
V gene: TRBV5-6
clone size: NA
J gene: TRBJ1-1
CDR3 DNA: TGTGCCAGCAGCTTGGCCGGGGGGCACACTGAAGCTTTCTTT
CDR3 protein: CASSLAGGHTEAFF

D gene: TRBD1
V gene: TRBV27
clone size: NA
J gene: TRBJ1-4
CDR3 DNA: TGTGCCAGCGGACCGAGGGGGCTTAGTGAAAAACTGTTTTTT
CDR3 protein: CASGPRGLSEKLFF

D gene: NA
V gene: TRBV5-1
clone size: NA
J gene: TRBJ1-4
CDR3 DNA: TGCGCCAGCAGCCTGGACACCTTCGATGAAAAACTGTTTTTT
CDR3 protein: CASSLDTFDEKLFF

D gene: TRBD1
V gene: TRBV11-1
clone size: NA
J gene: TRBJ2-7
CDR3 DNA: TGTGCCAGCAGCTCAGGGACAGGGACCTACGAGCAGTACTTC
CDR3 protein: CASSSGTGTYEQYF

D gene: NA
V gene: TRBV19
clone size: NA
J gene: TRBJ2-5
CDR3 DNA: TGTGCCAGTAGTATAGTAGGCGCTAGCGAAGAGACCCAGTACTTC
CDR3 protein: CASSIVGASEETQYF

D gene: NA
V gene: TRBV19
clone size: NA
J gene: TRBJ1-5
CDR3 DNA: TGTGCCAGTAGTATAGCCGGGGGGGGTCAGCCCCAGCATTTT
CDR3 protein: CASSIAGGGQPQHF

D gene: TRBD2
V gene: TRBV2
clone size: NA
J gene: TRBJ2-1
CDR3 DNA: TGTGCCAGCACTATGACTGGACTAGCGGGAGCAGTTGAGCAGTTCTTC
CDR3 protein: CASTMTGLAGAVEQFF

D gene: NA
V gene: TRBV5-5
clone size: NA
J gene: TRBJ1-6
CDR3 DNA: TGTGCCAGCAGCCCTCCGGACAGCAATTACTATAATTCACCCCTCCACTTT
CDR3 protein: CASSPPDSNYYNSPLHF

D gene: TRBD1
V gene: TRBV24-1
clone size: NA
J gene: TRBJ2-1
CDR3 DNA: TGTGCCACCAGTGGCGCTACCGGGACAGATGCCCATGAGCAGTTCTTC
CDR3 protein: CATSGATGTDAHEQFF

D gene: TRBD2
V gene: TRBV7-3
clone size: NA
J gene: TRBJ2-3
CDR3 DNA: TGTGCCAGCAGCCCGCGACTAGCGGGAATGAATACGCAGTATTTT
CDR3 protein: CASSPRLAGMNTQYF

D gene: TRBD2
V gene: TRBV14
clone size: NA
J gene: TRBJ2-3
CDR3 DNA: TGTGCCAGCAGCCCCCGACTAGCGGGAGCCGTAGATACGCAGTATTTT
CDR3 protein: CASSPRLAGAVDTQYF

D gene: TRBD1
V gene: TRBV29-1
clone size: NA
J gene: TRBJ2-1
CDR3 DNA: TGCAGCGTTGAAGATAGGACAGGGAAGGTATACAATGAGCAGTTCTTC
CDR3 protein: CSVEDRTGKVYNEQFF

D gene: NA
V gene: TRBV19
clone size: NA
J gene: TRBJ1-5
CDR3 DNA: TGTGCCAGTACCGGAGGTGGCAGGGGAACTTATAGCAATCAGCCCCAGCATTTT
CDR3 protein: CASTGGGRGTYSNQPQHF

D gene: TRBD1
V gene: TRBV11-3
clone size: NA
J gene: TRBJ1-3
CDR3 DNA: TGTGCCAGCAGCGACAGGGGCTCTGGAAACACCATATATTTT
CDR3 protein: CASSDRGSGNTIYF

D gene: NA
V gene: TRBV19
clone size: once
J gene: TRBJ2-3
CDR3 DNA: TGTGCCAGTACTACAGGAGATACGCAGTATTTT
CDR3 protein: CASTTGDTQYF

D gene: NA
V gene: TRBV5-4
clone size: medium-sized
J gene: TRBJ2-1
CDR3 DNA: TGTGCCAGCAGCCACACGCCCGGGGGGCCGTCGAGCTCCTACAATGAGCAGTTCTTC
CDR3 protein: CASSHTPGGPSSSYNEQFF

D gene: TRBD2
V gene: TRBV24-1
clone size: NA
J gene: TRBJ2-5
CDR3 DNA: TGTGCCACCAGTGATCCCCTAGCGGGGGGCCAAGAGACCCAGTACTTC
CDR3 protein: CATSDPLAGGQETQYF

D gene: NA
V gene: TRBV18
clone size: NA
J gene: TRBJ2-2
CDR3 DNA: TGTGCCAGCTCACCGAGGACGGGAGTGGCTAACACCGGGGAGCTGTTTTTT
CDR3 protein: CASSPRTGVANTGELFF

D gene: TRBD2
V gene: TRBV5-1
clone size: NA
J gene: TRBJ2-1
CDR3 DNA: TGCGCCAGCAGCTGGCCTAGCGGGACCTCCTACAATGAGCAGTTCTTC
CDR3 protein: CASSWPSGTSYNEQFF

D gene: TRBD1
V gene: TRBV5-5
clone size: once
J gene: TRBJ1-1
CDR3 DNA: TGTGCCAGCAGCGCGCAACAGGGGACGAACACTGAAGCTTTCTTT
CDR3 protein: CASSAQQGTNTEAFF

D gene: NA
V gene: TRBV19
clone size: NA
J gene: TRBJ2-2
CDR3 DNA: TGTGCCAGTAGTTCGCTCTGGACACGTCCGAACACCGGGGAGCTGTTTTTT
CDR3 protein: CASSSLWTRPNTGELFF

D gene: NA
V gene: TRBV24-1
clone size: NA
J gene: TRBJ1-5
CDR3 DNA: TGTGCCACCAGTGAAGCCGGTAGCAATCAGCCCCAGCATTTT
CDR3 protein: CATSEAGSNQPQHF

D gene: TRBD1
V gene: TRBV19
clone size: NA
J gene: TRBJ1-6
CDR3 DNA: TGTGCCAGTAGTACAAAACAGGGGGGACCTTGTAATTCACCCCTCCACTTT
CDR3 protein: CASSTKQGGPCNSPLHF

D gene: NA
V gene: TRBV19
clone size: NA
J gene: TRBJ1-1
CDR3 DNA: TGTGCCAGTAGTAGTCAACAGCTGACTGAAGCTTTCTTT
CDR3 protein: CASSSQQLTEAFF

D gene: NA
V gene: TRBV5-4
clone size: NA
J gene: TRBJ2-5
CDR3 DNA: TGTGCCAGCAGCTTGGCCGGGTCGGCCGCAGAGACCCAGTACTTC
CDR3 protein: CASSLAGSAAETQYF

D gene: TRBD2
V gene: TRBV7-3
clone size: once
J gene: TRBJ2-1
CDR3 DNA: TGTGCCAGCAGCTTATGGGAAACTAGCGGGAGTATGAATGAGCAGTTCTTC
CDR3 protein: CASSLWETSGSMNEQFF

D gene: NA
V gene: TRBV9
clone size: NA
J gene: TRBJ1-2
CDR3 DNA: TGTGCCAGCAGCTCCGGGACTGCTAACTATGGCTACACCTTC
CDR3 protein: CASSSGTANYGYTF

D gene: NA
V gene: TRBV29-1
clone size: once
J gene: TRBJ1-5
CDR3 DNA: TGCAGCGTTGAATCTTCTAGGGGCCAGCCCCAGCATTTT
CDR3 protein: CSVESSRGQPQHF

D gene: NA
V gene: TRBV4-2
clone size: NA
J gene: TRBJ1-4
CDR3 DNA: TGTGCCAGCAGCCAAAATGGCTTTGCAACTAATGAAAAACTGTTTTTT
CDR3 protein: CASSQNGFATNEKLFF

D gene: NA
V gene: TRBV7-9
clone size: NA
J gene: TRBJ1-5
CDR3 DNA: TGTGCCAGCAGCTTAGCAGGGGAGGGTCAGCCCCAGCATTTT
CDR3 protein: CASSLAGEGQPQHF

D gene: TRBD2
V gene: TRBV7-3
clone size: NA
J gene: TRBJ2-1
CDR3 DNA: TGTGCCAGCAGCTTATTCCCCCCAGACAGATTGCTAGCGGGAAGATACAATGAGCAGTTCTTC
CDR3 protein: CASSLFPPDRLLAGRYNEQFF